Detailed here is one T cell receptor (beta chain). The protocol was immunoSEQ multiplex PCR, while the TCRdb copy is restricted to in-frame clones and leaves out a portion. The table has a few thousand clones, over 60% seen once. The sample is drawn from a study of follicular helper T cells after annual influenza vaccination. The CDR3 contains 16 residues. CDR1 and CDR2 (germline): SGHVS, FNYEAQ. The V end was cut by 5 bases, the J end by 6 bases, with 21 bases between. The time point here: 2015-2016 season, pre-vaccination. The chain links TRBV7-6 to TRBJ2-3, with D possibly being TRBD2 (5 bases). This clonotype was sampled from an adult who received the influenza vaccine. Sequencing used CXCR5+ CD38+ circulating T follicular helper cells from blood, obtained on the day of influenza vaccination. Subset reported: circulating Tfh, non-naive CD4+CXCR5+PD-1+ (ICOS+CD38+ or ICOS-CD38-). DNA for the CDR3: TGTGCCAGCAGCCCCAGCCAGCGGACCCGTGGGGATACGCAGTATTTT. It specifies CASSPSQRTRGDTQYF.